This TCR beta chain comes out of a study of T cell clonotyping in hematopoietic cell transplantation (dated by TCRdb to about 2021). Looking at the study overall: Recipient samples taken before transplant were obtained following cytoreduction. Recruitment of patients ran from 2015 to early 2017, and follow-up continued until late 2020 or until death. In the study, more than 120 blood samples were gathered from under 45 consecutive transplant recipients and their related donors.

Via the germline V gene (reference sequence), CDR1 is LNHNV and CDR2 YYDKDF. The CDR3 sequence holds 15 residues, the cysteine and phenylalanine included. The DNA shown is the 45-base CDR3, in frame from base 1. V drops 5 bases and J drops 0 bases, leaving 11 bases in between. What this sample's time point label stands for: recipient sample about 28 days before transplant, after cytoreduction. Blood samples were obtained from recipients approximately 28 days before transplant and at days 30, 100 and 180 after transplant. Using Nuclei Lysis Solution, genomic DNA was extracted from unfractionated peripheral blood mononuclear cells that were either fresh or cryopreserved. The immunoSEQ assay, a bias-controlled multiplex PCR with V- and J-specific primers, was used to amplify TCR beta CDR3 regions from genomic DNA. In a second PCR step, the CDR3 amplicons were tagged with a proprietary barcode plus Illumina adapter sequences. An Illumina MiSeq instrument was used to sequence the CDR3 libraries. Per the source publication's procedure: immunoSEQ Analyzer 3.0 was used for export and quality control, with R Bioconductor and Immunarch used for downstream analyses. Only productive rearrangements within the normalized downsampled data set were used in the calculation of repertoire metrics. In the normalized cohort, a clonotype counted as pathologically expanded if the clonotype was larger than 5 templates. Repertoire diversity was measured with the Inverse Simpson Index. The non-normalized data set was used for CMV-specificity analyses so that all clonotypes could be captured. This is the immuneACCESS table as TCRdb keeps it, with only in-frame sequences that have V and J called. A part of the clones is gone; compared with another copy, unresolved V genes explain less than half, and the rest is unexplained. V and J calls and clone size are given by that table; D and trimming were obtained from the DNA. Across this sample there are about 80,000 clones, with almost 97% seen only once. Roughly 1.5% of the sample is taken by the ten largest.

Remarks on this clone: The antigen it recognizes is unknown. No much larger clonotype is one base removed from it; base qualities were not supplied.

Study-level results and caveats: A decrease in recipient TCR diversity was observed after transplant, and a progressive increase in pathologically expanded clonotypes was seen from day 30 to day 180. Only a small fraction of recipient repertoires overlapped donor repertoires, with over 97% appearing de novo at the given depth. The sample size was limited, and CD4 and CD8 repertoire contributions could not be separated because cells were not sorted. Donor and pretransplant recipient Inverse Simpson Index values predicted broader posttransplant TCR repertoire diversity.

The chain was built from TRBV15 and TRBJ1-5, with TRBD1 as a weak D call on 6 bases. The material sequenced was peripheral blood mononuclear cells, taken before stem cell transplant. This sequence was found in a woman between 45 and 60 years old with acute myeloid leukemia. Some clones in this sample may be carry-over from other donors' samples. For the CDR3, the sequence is CATSPTGYSNQPQHF. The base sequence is TGTGCCACCAGCCCAACAGGGTATAGCAATCAGCCCCAGCATTTT.